The 17 T cell receptor beta chains listed next were all sequenced from one sample in a study of CD8 T cells in ankylosing spondylitis. TCRdb called the 5' RACE reads again in MiXCR, with one record for every CDR3 protein. Of 210,000 or so distinct CDR3 sequences listed, roughly 24% were seen once; the top ten hold about 7%. The specimen was blood, either unsorted or a sorted T cell fraction (not recorded which). The origin of the receptors is a male donor with ankylosing spondylitis or in good health (not recorded which).

V gene TRBV7-6 combines with J gene TRBJ2-5, with TRBD2 matching 11 bases. Germline V gene sequence: CDR1 SGHVS, CDR2 FNYEAQ. J lost 4 bases, V lost 3 bases, and 7 bases had no gene match. The length of the CDR3 is 16 residues. The CDR3 here is CASSFVPGLAGETQYF. As DNA, the CDR3 is TGTGCCAGCAGCTTCGTCCCAGGACTAGCGGGAGAGACCCAGTACTTC.

This clonotype was counted a few times. The chain couples TRBV5-1 to TRBJ2-3; 10 bases are a match to TRBD2. V dropped 4 bases and J dropped 3; count of bases not matched to a gene: 2. The CDR3 totals 14 residues. Germline V gene lookup returns CDR1 SGHRS and CDR2 YFSETQ. The CDR3 region is CASSTGLATDTQYF. DNA of the CDR3: TGCGCCAGCAGCACGGGACTAGCGACAGATACGCAGTATTTT.

This clonotype was observed once. V usage is TRBV20-1 and J usage is TRBJ2-2, with a tentative D call TRBD1 (6 bases). The CDR3 has 14 amino acids. The germline gives CDR1 DFQATT, CDR2 SNEGSKA (reference sequence). Trimming cost V 1 base and J 2 bases, with 8 bases left between them. The CDR3, as DNA: TGCAGTGCTAGAGGGGGACACAACACCGGGGAGCTGTTTTTT. It yields the protein CSARGGHNTGELFF.

This clonotype was recorded many times. This chain joins TRBV20-1 and TRBJ1-5; D gene unclear. Trimming cost V 3 bases and J 2 bases, with 11 bases left between them. Germline-derived CDR1 and CDR2 are DFQATT and SNEGSKA (reference sequence). The length of the CDR3 is 14 residues. The CDR3 DNA sequence: TGCAGTGCTAGCGTGGGTGCCGGCAATCAGCCCCAGCATTTT. Translated, it gives CSASVGAGNQPQHF.

The chain uses TRBV5-1 and TRBJ2-3; D tentatively fits TRBD1 or TRBD2 (5 bases each). The CDR3 spans 16 residues. Germline V lookup: CDR1 SGHRS, CDR2 YFSETQ. Trimming took 0 bases from V and 3 from J, leaving 14 bases between them. The CDR3 DNA is TGCGCCAGCAGCTTGGCCCTAGCAGGGCAGACAGATACGCAGTATTTT. Residues: CASSLALAGQTDTQYF. The variable domain in full, with the rest retrieved from reference TRBV5-1 and TRBJ2-3, is KAGVTQTPRYLIKTRGQQVTLSCSPISGHRSVSWYQQTPGQGLQFLFEYFSETQRNKGNFPGRFSGRQFSNSRSEMNVSTLELGDSALYLCASSLALAGQTDTQYFGPGTRLTVL.

This clonotype was detected ten times or more. V gene TRBV5-1 combines with J gene TRBJ2-7; TRBD2 matches 8 bases. Looked up from germline, CDR1 is SGHRS and CDR2 is YFSETQ. The V gene end was trimmed by 4 bases and the J gene end by 10 bases; junction bases not matched to a gene: 10. This CDR3 has 13 amino acids. The CDR3 region is CASSIDLSGSQYF. The CDR3 coding sequence is TGCGCCAGCAGCATCGACTTGAGCGGGAGTCAGTACTTC.

This clonotype was seen many times. This sequence joins TRBV7-8 and TRBJ2-5, with D perhaps TRBD2 (6 bases). The CDR3 contains 13 residues. V lost 1 base and J 5 bases, leaving 8 bases between the germline ends. Germline V CDR1 and CDR2: SGHVS, FQNEAQ. The CDR3 nucleotides read TGTGCCAGCAGCTTAGGACTAGGGGAGACCCAGTACTTC. Amino acid sequence: CASSLGLGETQYF.

The chain combines TRBV29-1 with TRBJ2-3; 10 bases fit TRBD2. The CDR3 extends over 16 amino acids. The V and J ends lost 6 bases and 6 bases, in that order; junction bases with no gene match: 15. In germline, CDR1 is SQVTM, CDR2 ANQGSEA. The CDR3 DNA reads as TGCAGCGTGAATTTAGCGGGAGGATCTGCCGGGGATACGCAGTATTTT. Translated, it gives CSVNLAGGSAGDTQYF.

As to this clonotype: A much larger clone differs from this one at a single base, so this may be a read error. V and J are TRBV5-1 and TRBJ1-1; D gene unclear. The CDR3 is 15 amino acids. The ends were cut back, 0 bases at V and 0 bases at J, with 9 bases in the middle. Looked up from germline, CDR1 is SGHRS and CDR2 is YFSETQ. CDR3 DNA: TGCGCCAGCAGCTTGGATGTAGGGTTGAACACTGAAGCTTTCTTT. This gives the protein CASSLDVGLNTEAFF.

This clonotype was counted many times. The genes are TRBV6-1 and TRBJ2-3; no definite D call. The CDR3 contains 14 residues. Germline V lookup: CDR1 MNHNS, CDR2 SASEGT. With 5 bases removed from V and 5 bases from J, the gap between germline ends came to 14 bases. The CDR3 loop is CASSQRPTVDTQYF. For the CDR3, the DNA is TGTGCCAGCAGTCAGCGTCCCACAGTAGATACGCAGTATTTT.

This clonotype was counted many times. This chain uses TRBV20-1 with TRBJ2-2, with unresolved D. From germline, CDR1 is DFQATT and CDR2 SNEGSKA (reference sequence). The V and J ends lost 3 bases and 4 bases respectively, with 9 bases between them. The CDR3 runs to 13 residues. CDR3 sequence: CSARGESTGELFF. CDR3 DNA: TGCAGTGCTAGGGGTGAATCCACCGGGGAGCTGTTTTTT.

In its sample, this clonotype was seen many times. The chain is built from TRBV20-1 and TRBJ2-4, with D possibly matching TRBD2 (5 bases). From germline, CDR1 is DFQATT and CDR2 SNEGSKA (reference sequence). The V end was cut by 5 bases, the J end by 1 base, with 15 bases between. This CDR3 is built from 15 residues. CDR3 bases: TGCAGTGCTTATCCATCGGGGATGGCCAAAAACATTCAGTACTTC. Translation: CSAYPSGMAKNIQYF.

This clonotype was counted a few times. The chain recombines TRBV7-3 with TRBJ2-7; D is possibly TRBD2 (6 bases). Germline assignment: CDR1 SGHTA and CDR2 FQGTGA. The CDR3 covers 13 residues. The V gene lost 3 bases and the J gene lost 6 bases, with 12 bases spanning the gap. CDR3 sequence: CASSLGGTSEQYF. CDR3 DNA: TGTGCCAGCAGCTTGGGCGGGACTTCCGAGCAGTACTTC.

This clonotype has a count of ten or more. The V and J genes are TRBV18 and TRBJ2-5; 16 bases agree with TRBD2. V shed 5 bases and J 5 bases; nucleotides not matched to a gene: 14. CDR3 length equals 19 residues. Germline values: CDR1 KGHSH, CDR2 LQKENI. CDR3 in DNA: TGTGCCAGCTCATCAAACCCGGGACTAGCGGGAGGGCCCCCGGAGACCCAGTACTTC. Translated: CASSSNPGLAGGPPETQYF.

The chain uses TRBV20-1 and TRBJ2-1, with D tentatively TRBD1 (6 bases). V lost 6 bases and J 5 bases, leaving 11 bases between the germline ends. The CDR3 consists of 12 residues. Germline V gene sequence: CDR1 DFQATT, CDR2 SNEGSKA (reference sequence). The CDR3 sequence: CSAEDSNNEQFF. CDR3 DNA: TGCAGTGCCGAGGACAGCAACAATGAGCAGTTCTTC.

This clonotype showed up many times. The chain uses TRBV6-1 and TRBJ1-3; weak D call: TRBD1 (5 bases). Germline V gene data show CDR1 as MNHNS and CDR2 as SASEGT. This CDR3 contains 15 residues. Trimming took 6 bases from V and 4 from J, leaving 16 bases between them. The CDR3 is CASSTTGQGGNTIYF. CDR3 in DNA: TGTGCCAGCAGCACTACCGGACAAGGCGGAAACACCATATATTTT.

The chain is built from TRBV4-1 and TRBJ1-1, with D unresolved. The germline gives CDR1 MGHRA, CDR2 YSYEKL. V lost 5 bases and J 1 base, leaving 11 bases between the germline ends. This CDR3 has 14 amino acids. The CDR3 region has the DNA TGCGCCAGCAGCTCCCTCTTGGAGAACACTGAAGCTTTCTTT. It encodes CASSSLLENTEAFF.